The 2 T cell receptor beta chains below all came from one sample that was sequenced in a study of blood T cell repertoires in COVID-19. Libraries were prepared by immunoSEQ multiplex PCR; TCRdb keeps only in-frame clonotypes and omits some of them. The sample records some 16,000 clones, about 87% being singletons. The specimen sequenced was peripheral blood. The receptors originated from a human donor in a cohort sampled during active COVID-19.

This clone was seen only once. This chain joins TRBV28 and TRBJ1-4; TRBD1 matches 8 bases. The CDR3 length is 14 residues. V lost 6 bases, J lost 7 bases, and 7 bases stayed unmatched. Per the germline V gene, CDR1 is MDHEN and CDR2 is SYDVKM. The CDR3 loop reads CASSYRGEGEKLFF. The CDR3 region has the DNA TGTGCCAGCAGCTACAGGGGGGAAGGTGAAAAACTGTTTTTT.

The chain recombines TRBV7-9 with TRBJ1-2; 7 positions match TRBD1. J gave up 4 bases and V 1 base, and 6 bases lay outside the gene matches. This CDR3 region has 15 residues. Germline CDR1 is SEHNR and CDR2 is FQNEAQ (reference sequence). In DNA form, the CDR3 reads TGTGCCAGCAGCTTAGGACAGGGTGGTATCTATGGCTACACCTTC. As protein: CASSLGQGGIYGYTF.